A single sample gave rise to the 20 T cell receptor beta chains below, sequenced in a study of a mutant IDH1 vaccine in newly diagnosed glioma. The table came from immunoSEQ multiplex PCR; TCRdb's copy has only in-frame clones and leaves some out. The table lists approximately 76,000 clones, about 91% of them singletons, with approximately 0.6% in the top ten. Time point given: week 5, during vaccination. One vaccine dose held 300 ug of mutant IDH1 20-mer peptide and came with topical imiquimod. The antigens for these receptors are not known. Sample: PBMCs, taken from a glioma patient whose treatment included an IDH1 peptide vaccine. These receptors were obtained from a woman aged 45-65 years with glioma.

The rearrangement joins TRBV27 to TRBJ2-7; weak D call: TRBD2 (6 bases). V was clipped by 5 bases and J by 2 bases, with 19 bases between them. Looked up from germline, CDR1 is MNHEY and CDR2 is SMNVEV (reference sequence). The CDR3 extends over 16 amino acids. CDR3 loop: CASSTPLGGAPYEQYF. Written as DNA, the CDR3 is TGTGCCAGCAGTACGCCCTTGGGCGGGGCACCCTACGAGCAGTACTTC.

The V gene is TRBV13, the J gene TRBJ2-7; 11 bases are a match to TRBD1. With V trimmed by 5 bases and J by 7 bases, 10 bases remained unmatched. The CDR3 is made up of 15 amino acids. The germline V gene encodes CDR1 PRHDT and CDR2 FYEKMQ (reference sequence). CDR3 in DNA: TGTGCCAGCAGCCGAGTACCGGGACAGGGGGGAGAGCAGTACTTC. Its protein product is CASSRVPGQGGEQYF.

V usage is TRBV5-6 and J usage is TRBJ1-1, with no clear D. The CDR3 loop spans 15 amino acids. Trimming cost V 0 bases and J 1 base, with 10 bases left between them. The germline V gene encodes CDR1 SGHDT and CDR2 YYEEEE. The CDR3 DNA reads as TGTGCCAGCAGCTTGGATGGGCTCCCGAACACTGAAGCTTTCTTT. Amino acids: CASSLDGLPNTEAFF.

The chain couples TRBV13 to TRBJ2-7; 8 nucleotides agree with TRBD1. The CDR3 totals 15 residues. V lost 2 bases, J lost 1 base, and 4 bases stayed unmatched. The germline gives CDR1 PRHDT, CDR2 FYEKMQ (reference sequence). CDR3 DNA: TGTGCCAGCAGCTTACAGGGACAGGAGTCCTACGAGCAGTACTTC. This gives the protein CASSLQGQESYEQYF.

CDR3 in amino acids: CASSSQGSGNTIYF. For the CDR3, the DNA is TGCGCCAGCAGTTCACAGGGAAGTGGAAACACCATATATTTT. The gene calls are TRBV5-1 and TRBJ1-3; the D gene is possibly TRBD1 (6 bases). CDR1 is SGHRS, CDR2 YFSETQ, per germline. V lost 5 bases, J lost 3 bases, and 12 bases lay in between. The CDR3 contains 14 residues.

V usage is TRBV23-1 and J usage is TRBJ2-5, with 7 bases lining up with TRBD1. TRBV23-1 is an open reading frame whose function is uncertain. Trimming removed 1 base from V and 3 bases from J; junction bases left unmatched: 2. The CDR3 length is 14 residues. CDR3 region: CASSQWDSKETQYF. CDR3 nucleotide sequence: TGCGCCAGCAGTCAATGGGACAGCAAAGAGACCCAGTACTTC.

The V and J genes are TRBV5-8 and TRBJ2-7; 8 positions agree with TRBD1. With V trimmed by 4 bases and J by 5 bases, 11 bases remained unmatched. The CDR3 consists of 15 residues. From germline, CDR1 is SGHTS and CDR2 YDEGEE. CDR3 in DNA: TGTGCCAGCAGCGTTCAGACAGGGGATTGGCACGAGCAGTACTTC. This translates into CASSVQTGDWHEQYF.

This chain's CDR3 is CASSGGQSSYEQYF. CDR3 DNA: TGTGCCAGCAGCGGGGGACAGAGCTCCTACGAGCAGTACTTC. This chain joins TRBV5-4 and TRBJ2-7, with 7 positions matching TRBD1. The CDR3 sequence is 14 residues long. The germline V gene has CDR1 SGHNT and CDR2 YYREEE (reference sequence). V lost 4 bases, J lost 0 bases, and 4 bases stayed unmatched.

J is TRBJ2-1 and V is TRBV10-3; TRBD2 matches 11 bases. Germline V gene sequence: CDR1 ENHRY, CDR2 SYGVKD. The CDR3 is 19 amino acids. V lost 3 bases to trimming and J lost 7 bases; unmatched junction nucleotides: 17. The DNA for the CDR3 is TGTGCCATCAGTGACTACGGCGGGAAAACTAGCGGGAGCCAGAATGAGCAGTTCTTC. Translation gives CAISDYGGKTSGSQNEQFF.

The gene calls are TRBV15 and TRBJ2-7; D possibly corresponds to TRBD1 (6 bases). Germline V gene data show CDR1 as LNHNV and CDR2 as YYDKDF (reference sequence). Trimming left V 2 bases short and J 5 bases short, with 13 bases between. The CDR3 runs to 14 residues. In DNA form, the CDR3 reads TGTGCCACCAGCAGAAACAGGGTGGTCGACGAGCAGTACTTC. Encoded protein: CATSRNRVVDEQYF.

This clone appeared a few times. The sample holds other DNA sequences that translate to the same CDR3. This chain links TRBV10-2 with TRBJ2-2; perhaps TRBD1 as D (7 bases). V lost 6 bases and J 3 bases, leaving 17 bases between the germline ends. From germline, CDR1 is WSHSY and CDR2 SAAADI. CDR3 length equals 16 residues. CDR3 in DNA: TGCGCCAGCAGGGAGGGGGCAGGGGCGTACACCGGGGAGCTGTTTTTT. As protein: CASREGAGAYTGELFF.

This chain joins TRBV27 and TRBJ2-7, with D possibly TRBD1 on 6 matching bases. The germline V gene encodes CDR1 MNHEY and CDR2 SMNVEV (reference sequence). Trimming took 5 bases from V and 2 from J, leaving 7 bases between them. CDR3 length: 12 amino acids. CDR3 amino acids: CASSGTPYEQYF. The CDR3 coding sequence is TGTGCCAGCAGTGGGACACCCTACGAGCAGTACTTC.

As regards this clone: One end of the junction does not line up with germline, which may come from a read error. This rearrangement joins TRBV28 to TRBJ2-7, with a possible D match to TRBD1 (5 bases). The V gene's germline CDR1 is MDHEN and CDR2 SYDVKM. The CDR3 totals 12 residues. The CDR3 coding sequence is TGTGCCAGCTGTTTGCAGGGCTACGAGCAGTACTTC. Translation gives CASCLQGYEQYF.

The rearrangement links TRBV12-5 to TRBJ2-1; TRBD2 matches at 7 bases. CDR3 size: 15 residues. J gave up 1 base and V 5 bases, and 5 bases lay outside the gene matches. Per germline, CDR1 LGHNT and CDR2 FRNRAP. DNA of the CDR3: TGTGCTAGTGGTAGCCTAGCGGTATCCTACAATGAGCAGTTCTTC. Amino acid sequence: CASGSLAVSYNEQFF. Filled out from reference TRBV12-5 and TRBJ2-1, the complete variable domain reads DARVTQTPRHKVTEMGQEVTMRCQPILGHNTVFWYRQTMMQGLELLAYFRNRAPLDDSGMPKDRFSAEMPDATLATLKIQPSEPRDSAVYFCASGSLAVSYNEQFFGPGTRLTVL.

For this clone: At the DNA level, this CDR3 is encoded by other sequences in the same sample as well. V gene TRBV5-6 combines with J gene TRBJ1-1; D is unresolved. The germline CDR1 and CDR2 sequences are SGHDT and YYEEEE. V was shortened by 5 bases and J by 4 bases, with 6 bases between the two germline ends. The length of the CDR3 is 11 residues. The CDR3 sequence: CASSWGTEAFF. In DNA, the CDR3 is TGTGCCAGCAGTTGGGGCACTGAAGCTTTCTTT.

The chain recombines TRBV19 with TRBJ1-2; D remains unclear. V was cut by 2 bases and J by 0 bases, with 4 bases left in between. CDR1 and CDR2 (germline): LNHDA, SQIVND (reference sequence). The CDR3 has 13 amino acids. The CDR3 loop reads CASSILANYGYTF. The CDR3, as DNA: TGTGCCAGTAGTATACTCGCTAACTATGGCTACACCTTC.

The rearrangement links TRBV11-3 to TRBJ2-7; the match to TRBD1 covers 10 bases. The germline CDR1 and CDR2 sequences are SGHNT and YENEEA. This CDR3 spans 15 amino acids. The V segment lost 5 bases and the J segment 2 bases; nucleotides outside the gene matches: 6. CDR3 amino acids: CASSLRTGGTYEQYF. In DNA form, the CDR3 reads TGTGCCAGCAGCCTTAGGACAGGGGGTACCTACGAGCAGTACTTC. The whole variable domain, remainder taken from reference TRBV11-3 and TRBJ2-7, is EAGVVQSPRYKIIEKKQPVAFWCNPISGHNTLYWYLQNLGQGPELLIRYENEEAVDDSQLPKDRFSAERLKGVDSTLKIQPAELGDSAVYLCASSLRTGGTYEQYFGPGTRLTVT.

The chain recombines TRBV9 with TRBJ1-2, with D perhaps matching TRBD1 (6 bases). The CDR3 is made up of 12 amino acids. Germline CDR1 is SGDLS and CDR2 is YYNGEE. V was pared by 3 bases and J by 8 bases, with 11 bases between. In DNA, the CDR3 is TGTGCCAGCAGCGACAGGGCACGCGGCTACACCTTC. Its translation: CASSDRARGYTF.

The genes are TRBV7-9 and TRBJ2-1; weak D call: TRBD2 (6 bases). This CDR3 is 16 amino acids long. Per the germline V gene, CDR1 is SEHNR and CDR2 is FQNEAQ (reference sequence). V was shortened by 6 bases and J by 0 bases, with 15 bases between the two germline ends. The DNA of the CDR3 is TGTGCCAGCAGTCCTCTAGCGCCCAGCTCCTACAATGAGCAGTTCTTC. It translates to CASSPLAPSSYNEQFF.

This clone was detected once. The chain combines TRBV27 with TRBJ2-3; no reliable D call. The germline CDR1 and CDR2 sequences are MNHEY and SMNVEV (reference sequence). This CDR3 is built from 14 residues. Trimming shortened V by 1 base and J by 3 bases, and 8 bases separated the two germline ends. CDR3 region: CASSLYPNTDTQYF. CDR3 sequence (DNA): TGTGCCAGCAGTTTATACCCCAATACAGATACGCAGTATTTT.